Sequencing of this TCR beta chain was carried out in a study of identical twins. Study results and limitations: Models, which agreed with sharing between unrelated individuals, nonetheless underestimated the out-of-frame TCR alpha sharing seen in monozygotic twins.

This clonotype has more than one count but fewer than ten. Its matching antigen is unknown. This CDR3 is built from 13 residues. Germline V CDR1 and CDR2: WNHNN, SYGVQD (reference sequence). Trimming took 2 bases from V and 2 from J, leaving 5 bases between them. TCRdb processed the 5' RACE reads anew with MiXCR; each CDR3 protein has one entry. There are a few hundred thousand distinct CDR3 sequences in the sample; 10% to 15% occur only once, and about 3.9% lies in the top ten. Every sampled donor was Caucasian and healthy. These sequences were also reported in another study, on yellow fever vaccine responses in identical twins.

The sequence was collected from a woman aged 18 to 35 in good health. This chain uses TRBV10-1 with TRBJ2-3; D unresolved. The sequenced sample consisted of memory (CD45RO+) T cells sorted from blood. CDR3 region: CASSEGLTDTQYF. CDR3 sequence (DNA): TGCGCCAGCAGTGAGGGCCTCACAGATACGCAGTATTTT.